The 3 T cell receptor beta chains below come from one sample, sequenced in a study of blood T cell repertoires in COVID-19. TCRdb's table, derived via immunoSEQ multiplex PCR, lists solely in-frame clones and lacks some. The data show around 300,000 clones, around nine tenths seen once. Sequenced: PBMCs or T cells enriched from blood (not recorded which). The receptors were gathered from a woman younger than 35 who had recovered from COVID-19.

This chain links TRBV27 with TRBJ2-1; D perhaps matches TRBD1 (6 bases). Trimming cost V 5 bases and J 0 bases, with 11 bases left between them. Germline lookup yields CDR1 MNHEY and CDR2 SMNVEV (reference sequence). CDR3 length equals 15 residues. This CDR3 is CASSRDRSSYNEQFF. The CDR3 DNA is TGTGCCAGCAGTCGCGACAGGAGCTCCTACAATGAGCAGTTCTTC.

This chain links TRBV10-3 with TRBJ2-6; the D gene is possibly TRBD2 (5 bases). Per the germline V gene, CDR1 is ENHRY and CDR2 is SYGVKD. The CDR3 contains 17 residues. V was trimmed by 0 bases and J by 0 bases, leaving 9 bases between them. The CDR3 DNA reads as TGTGCCATCAGTGAGTCGGGGAGTACCTCTGGGGCCAACGTCCTGACTTTC. Translated, it gives CAISESGSTSGANVLTF.

The chain has TRBV6-2 or TRBV6-3 and TRBJ1-1; 8 bases are a match to TRBD1. V lost 5 bases to trimming and J lost 5 bases; unmatched junction nucleotides: 7. Germline V CDR1 and CDR2: MNHEY, SVGEGT. This CDR3 contains 14 residues. The CDR3 reads CASSQPRGRTEAFF. The CDR3 coding sequence is TGTGCCAGCAGTCAACCCAGGGGGCGTACTGAAGCTTTCTTT.